Listed below are T cell receptor beta chains from one sample, sequenced in a study of T cell responses to AZD1222 COVID-19 vaccine. Generated by immunoSEQ multiplex PCR, the TCRdb table keeps only in-frame clones and is missing some. The sample holds approximately 130,000 clones, 90% seen once. Here the sequenced sample was peripheral blood, taken on day 0 of AZD1222 vaccination. All receptors derive from an adult in good health. Each CDR3 is given with its conserved first and last residue. D genes are given only for firm matches. Rows give clone size only sometimes, using once, few, many, or a class for an expanded clone.

abundance	v_gene	j_gene	d_gene	CDR3nt	CDR3aa
-	TRBV18	TRBJ2-7	TRBD2	TGTGCCAGCCGTACTAGCGTAAGGTCCTACGAGCAGTACTTC	CASRTSVRSYEQYF
-	TRBV28	TRBJ2-7	-	TGTGCCAGCAGTTCGGCTGAGACCTACGAGCAGTACTTC	CASSSAETYEQYF
-	TRBV3-1/TRBV3-2	TRBJ2-1	-	TGTGCCAGCAGCCGACTAGTTGTTAATGAGCAGTTCTTC	CASSRLVVNEQFF
-	TRBV18	TRBJ2-1	TRBD1	TGTGCCAGCTCACCGGGACAGAGCTCCTACAATGAGCAGTTCTTC	CASSPGQSSYNEQFF
-	TRBV9	TRBJ1-3	-	TGTGCCAGCAGCGCAAACTCTGGAAACACCATATATTTT	CASSANSGNTIYF
-	TRBV2	TRBJ2-5	-	TGTGCCAGCAGTGTCCAGGGCGGGAAAGAGACCCAGTACTTC	CASSVQGGKETQYF
-	TRBV28	TRBJ2-3	TRBD1	TGTGCCAGCAGGGGACAGGGGATGGGTACGCAGTATTTT	CASRGQGMGTQYF
-	TRBV3-1/TRBV3-2	TRBJ2-3	-	TGTGCCAGCAGCCAAGTAGGTAGCACAGATACGCAGTATTTT	CASSQVGSTDTQYF
-	TRBV6-5	TRBJ1-2	-	TGTGCCAGCACGGAGCGCTATGGCTACACCTTC	CASTERYGYTF
-	TRBV6-5	TRBJ2-7	TRBD2	TGTGCCAGCAGCTTCTTAGCGGGGATCTCGGGGGAGCAGTACTTC	CASSFLAGISGEQYF
-	TRBV6-2/TRBV6-3	TRBJ1-1	-	TGTGCCAGCAGCCGTAGGAACACTGAAGCTTTCTTT	CASSRRNTEAFF
-	TRBV3-1/TRBV3-2	TRBJ2-7	TRBD2	TGTGCCAGCAGCCTAATAACTAGCGGGAGCCCCTACGAGCAGTACTTC	CASSLITSGSPYEQYF
-	TRBV13	TRBJ1-5	-	TGTGCCAGCAGCTTAGGTGGGGGGAATCAGCCCCAGCATTTT	CASSLGGGNQPQHF
-	TRBV7-3	TRBJ2-1	-	TGTGCCAGCAGCTCAACGGACAGAATCAATGAGCAGTTCTTC	CASSSTDRINEQFF
-	TRBV6-6	TRBJ1-4	-	TGTGCCAGCAGTTACTCATCGGGGCTCGGGGAAAAACTGTTTTTT	CASSYSSGLGEKLFF
once	TRBV21-1	TRBJ1-2	-	TGTGCCAGCAGCCCCCGGACAGGGAGCCTTTGTGGCTATGGCTACACCTTC	CASSPRTGSLCGYGYTF
-	TRBV28	TRBJ1-2	TRBD1	TGTGCCACTCCAACCGGGACAGACGGCTACACCTTC	CATPTGTDGYTF
-	TRBV5-1	TRBJ2-1	TRBD2	TGCGCCAGCAGCCTCGGGCTAGCGGGAGTTTTCGGCGAGCAGTTCTTC	CASSLGLAGVFGEQFF
-	TRBV2	TRBJ2-7	TRBD1	TGTGCCAGCAGGTCCCGAGGGGGACAGGGGCAGTACTTC	CASRSRGGQGQYF
-	TRBV7-3	TRBJ2-7	-	TGTGCCAGCAGCTTTGGGACTCCTCACCACGAGCAGTACTTC	CASSFGTPHHEQYF
once	TRBV19	TRBJ1-4	-	TGTGCCAGTAGTAAACAGGGCTTTAATGAAAAACTGTTTTTT	CASSKQGFNEKLFF
-	TRBV5-1	TRBJ2-7	-	TGCGCCAGCAGCTTGGATTGGGGGACCCCCTACGAGCAGTACTTC	CASSLDWGTPYEQYF
-	TRBV19	TRBJ1-5	-	TGTGCCAGTAGGCTCTCGTTGAGCAATCAGCCCCAGCATTTT	CASRLSLSNQPQHF
-	TRBV28	TRBJ2-5	TRBD2	TGTGCCAGCAGTTTACGACTAGCGGGTTCAAGAGAGACCCAGTACTTC	CASSLRLAGSRETQYF
-	TRBV3-1/TRBV3-2	TRBJ2-1	TRBD2	TGTGCCAGCAGCCCCTATCCTAGCGGCAACTACAATGAGCAGTTCTTC	CASSPYPSGNYNEQFF
-	TRBV24-1	TRBJ2-7	-	TGTGCCACCAGTCGGGCAGGGGCTCTCGAGCAGTACTTC	CATSRAGALEQYF
-	TRBV7-8	TRBJ1-3	-	TGTGCCAGCAGGCCGGAGGGGAGAGACCGATTCTCTGGAAACACCATATATTTT	CASRPEGRDRFSGNTIYF
-	TRBV29-1	TRBJ1-1	TRBD1	TGCAGCGTTGCAGTCAACAGGGGCGGGAACACTGAAGCTTTCTTT	CSVAVNRGGNTEAFF
-	TRBV6-5	TRBJ1-3	-	TGTGCCAGCAGTTACTCGGAAACCCTCTCTGGAAACACCATATATTTT	CASSYSETLSGNTIYF
-	TRBV7-5	TRBJ2-5	-	TGTGTCAGAAGCGAGTTTGTTTCTTCTTATCGGGGGGCACAGAAGACCCAGTACTTC	CVRSEFVSSYRGAQKTQYF
-	TRBV29-1	TRBJ1-3	-	TGCAGCGTTGAAGAGGCTGGAAACACCATATATTTT	CSVEEAGNTIYF
-	TRBV10-2	TRBJ2-7	-	TGCGCCAGCAGTGAGGGGGGAGCCCCTTACGAGCAGTACTTC	CASSEGGAPYEQYF
-	TRBV12-3/TRBV12-4	TRBJ1-5	-	TGTGCCAGCAGGCGGGAAACGTCGCCCCAGCATTTT	CASRRETSPQHF
-	TRBV13	TRBJ2-7	TRBD2	TGTGCCAGCAGCTTAATGACTAGCGGGGCCTACGAGCAGTACTTC	CASSLMTSGAYEQYF
-	TRBV5-1	TRBJ2-7	-	TGCGCCAGCAGCCTCGGGAGTCTGAGCGAGCAGTACTTC	CASSLGSLSEQYF
-	TRBV20-1	TRBJ1-5	-	TGCAGTGCTATTGAGGGATCCAATCAGCCCCAGCATTTT	CSAIEGSNQPQHF
-	TRBV27	TRBJ1-1	-	-	CASSLSGGVGQGATFF